This TCR beta chain was observed in a study of early T cells in non-severe SARS-CoV-2 infection. The library protocol tagged individual cDNA molecules with unique molecular identifiers. A single record per CDR3 protein comes from TCRdb applying MiXCR to the 5' RACE reads. The top ten clones hold 9.5% to 10% of a sample with just under 45,000 distinct CDR3 sequences, roughly 10% of them seen once. This clonotype has at least ten counts. This CDR3 contains 13 residues. V dropped 0 bases and J dropped 8 bases, with 8 bases sitting between them. The germline gives CDR1 SGHTA, CDR2 FQGNSA. This TCR came from an adult who was a healthcare worker with PCR-confirmed SARS-CoV-2 infection or an uninfected control (not recorded which). The sequenced material came from whole blood. The V gene is TRBV7-2, the J gene TRBJ2-4; D unresolved. CDR3 coding DNA: TGTGCCAGCAGCTTAGCGCGTCGGGACATTCAGTACTTC. Encoded protein: CASSLARRDIQYF.